The clone carrying this T cell receptor (beta chain) has only a few counts. Its antigen is unknown. Trimming stripped 5 bases from V and 2 bases from J, with 22 bases between. CDR1 is SGHVS and CDR2 is FNYEAQ in the germline V gene. The CDR3 extends over 17 amino acids. This sample is drawn from a study of T cell repertoires in cytomegalovirus infection. Turning to the study itself: CMV infection plus the matching HLA type was flagged by public TCR beta signatures.

TCRdb passed the reads through MiXCR, listing each CDR3 protein once. The profile covers 500,000 to 600,000 distinct CDR3 sequences, with approximately 15% appearing a single time and roughly a quarter taken by the ten largest. Study-level findings and limits: Summed frequency of shared TCR beta families picked out CMV carriers who also had the relevant HLA. There were HLA-C-restricted CMV-specific TCR beta clonotypes dominating the ex vivo response.

This sequence was found in a human donor in good health (CMV status not recorded). Some clones in this sample may be carry-over from other donors' samples. The sequenced sample consisted of CD8+ T cells from PBMCs. This rearrangement joins TRBV7-6 to TRBJ2-7; possible D gene TRBD2, 5 bases. The CDR3 protein is CASSPRVGRVYPYEQYF. The CDR3 DNA reads as TGTGCCAGCAGCCCGAGGGTTGGGCGGGTCTACCCCTACGAGCAGTACTTC.